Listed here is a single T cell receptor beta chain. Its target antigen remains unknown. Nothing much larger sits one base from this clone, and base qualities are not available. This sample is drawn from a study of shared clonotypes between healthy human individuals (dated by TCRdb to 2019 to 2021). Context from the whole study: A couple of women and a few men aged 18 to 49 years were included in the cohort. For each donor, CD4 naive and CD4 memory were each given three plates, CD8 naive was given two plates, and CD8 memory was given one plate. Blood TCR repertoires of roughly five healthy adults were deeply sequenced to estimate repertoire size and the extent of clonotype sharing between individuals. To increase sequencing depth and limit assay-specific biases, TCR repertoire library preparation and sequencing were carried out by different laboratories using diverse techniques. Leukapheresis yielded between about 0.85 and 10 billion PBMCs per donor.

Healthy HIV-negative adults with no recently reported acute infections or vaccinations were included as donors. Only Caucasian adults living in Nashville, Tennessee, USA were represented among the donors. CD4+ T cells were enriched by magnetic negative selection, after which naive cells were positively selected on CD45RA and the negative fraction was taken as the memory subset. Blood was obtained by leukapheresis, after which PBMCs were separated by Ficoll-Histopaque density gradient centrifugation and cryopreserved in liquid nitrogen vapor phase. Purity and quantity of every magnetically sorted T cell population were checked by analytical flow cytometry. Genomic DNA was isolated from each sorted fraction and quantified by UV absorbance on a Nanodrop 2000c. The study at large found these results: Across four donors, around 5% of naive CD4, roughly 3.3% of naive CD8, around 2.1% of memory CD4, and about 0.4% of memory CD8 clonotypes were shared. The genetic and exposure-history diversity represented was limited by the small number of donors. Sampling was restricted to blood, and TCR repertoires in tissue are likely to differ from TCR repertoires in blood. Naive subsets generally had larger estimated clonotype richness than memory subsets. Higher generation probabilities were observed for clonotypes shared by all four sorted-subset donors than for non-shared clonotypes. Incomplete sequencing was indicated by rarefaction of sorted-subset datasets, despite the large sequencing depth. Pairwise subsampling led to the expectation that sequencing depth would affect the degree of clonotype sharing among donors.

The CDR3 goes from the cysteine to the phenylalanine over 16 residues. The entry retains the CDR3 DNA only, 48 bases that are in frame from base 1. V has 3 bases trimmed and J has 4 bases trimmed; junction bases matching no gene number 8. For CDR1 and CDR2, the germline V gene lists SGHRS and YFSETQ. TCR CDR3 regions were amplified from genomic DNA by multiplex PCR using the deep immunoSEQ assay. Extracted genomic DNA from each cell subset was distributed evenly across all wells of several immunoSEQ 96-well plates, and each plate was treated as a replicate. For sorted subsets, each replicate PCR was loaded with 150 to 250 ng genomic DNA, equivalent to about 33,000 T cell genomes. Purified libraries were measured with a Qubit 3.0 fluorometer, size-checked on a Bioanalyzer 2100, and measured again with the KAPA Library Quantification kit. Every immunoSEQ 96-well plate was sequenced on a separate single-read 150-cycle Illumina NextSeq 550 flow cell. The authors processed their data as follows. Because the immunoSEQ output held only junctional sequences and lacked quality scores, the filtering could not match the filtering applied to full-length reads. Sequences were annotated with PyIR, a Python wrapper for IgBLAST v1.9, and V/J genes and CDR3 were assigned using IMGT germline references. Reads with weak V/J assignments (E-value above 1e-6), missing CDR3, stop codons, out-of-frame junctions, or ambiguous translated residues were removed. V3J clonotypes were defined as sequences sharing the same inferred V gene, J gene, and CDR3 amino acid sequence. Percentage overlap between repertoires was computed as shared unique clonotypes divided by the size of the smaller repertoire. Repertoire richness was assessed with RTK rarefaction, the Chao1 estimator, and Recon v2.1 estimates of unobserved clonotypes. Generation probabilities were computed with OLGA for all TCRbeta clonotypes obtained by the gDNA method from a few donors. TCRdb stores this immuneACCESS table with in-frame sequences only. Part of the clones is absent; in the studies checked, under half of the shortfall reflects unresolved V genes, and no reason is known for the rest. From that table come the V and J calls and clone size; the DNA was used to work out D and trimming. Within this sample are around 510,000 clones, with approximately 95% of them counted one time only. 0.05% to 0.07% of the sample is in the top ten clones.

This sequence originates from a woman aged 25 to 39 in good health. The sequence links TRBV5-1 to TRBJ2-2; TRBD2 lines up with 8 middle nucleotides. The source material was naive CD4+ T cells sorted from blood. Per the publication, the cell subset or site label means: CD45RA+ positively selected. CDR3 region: CASSWTGTRFTGELFF. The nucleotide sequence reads TGCGCCAGCAGCTGGACCGGGACTAGATTCACCGGGGAGCTGTTTTTT.